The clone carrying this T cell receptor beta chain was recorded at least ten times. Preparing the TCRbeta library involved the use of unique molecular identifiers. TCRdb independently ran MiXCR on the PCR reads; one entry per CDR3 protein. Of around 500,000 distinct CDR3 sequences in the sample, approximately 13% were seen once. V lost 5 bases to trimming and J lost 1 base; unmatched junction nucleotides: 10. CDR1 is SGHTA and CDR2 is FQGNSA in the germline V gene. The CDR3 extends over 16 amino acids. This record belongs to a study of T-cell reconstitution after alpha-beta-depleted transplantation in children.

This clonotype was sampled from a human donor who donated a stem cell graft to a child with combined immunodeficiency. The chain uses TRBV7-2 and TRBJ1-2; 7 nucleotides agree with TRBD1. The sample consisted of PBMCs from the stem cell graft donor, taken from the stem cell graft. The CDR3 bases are TGTGCCAGCAGCGCAACCCCCCGGGACAGTAACTATGGCTACACCTTC. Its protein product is CASSATPRDSNYGYTF.